A single sample is the source of the 28 T cell receptor beta chains below, sequenced in a study of blood T cell repertoires in COVID-19. Here immunoSEQ multiplex PCR was the method, and the copy in TCRdb shows in-frame clones only, minus some. The sample shows some 150,000 clones, 80% to 90% of them seen only once. Sequencing input: peripheral blood. The receptors stem from a woman aged 60 to 75 who had recovered from COVID-19.

This sequence joins TRBV20-1 and TRBJ2-7; D is unresolved. Germline assignment: CDR1 DFQATT and CDR2 SNEGSKA (reference sequence). This CDR3 comprises 11 residues. V lost 3 bases and J lost 4, with 7 bases in between. CDR3 nucleotide sequence: TGCAGTGCTAGCTACTCATACGAGCAGTACTTC. Encoded protein: CSASYSYEQYF.

The rearrangement uses TRBV9 and TRBJ2-1; tentative D call: TRBD1 (5 bases). Germline V gene data show CDR1 as SGDLS and CDR2 as YYNGEE. V was shortened by 4 bases and J by 0 bases, with 17 bases between the two germline ends. The CDR3 runs 17 residues. CDR3 sequence (DNA): TGTGCCAGCAGCCCCCTCCCCGTGCAGGGCTCCTACAATGAGCAGTTCTTC. Residues: CASSPLPVQGSYNEQFF.

This chain connects TRBV27 to TRBJ1-4; the D gene is possibly TRBD1 (5 bases). Trimming took off 3 bases at V and 2 bases at J, with 10 bases between the two ends. Looked up from germline, CDR1 is MNHEY and CDR2 is SMNVEV (reference sequence). This CDR3 is 15 amino acids long. CDR3 nucleotides: TGTGCCAGCAGTTTCTTGGGGGGGACTAATGAAAAACTGTTTTTT. This gives the protein CASSFLGGTNEKLFF. Full variable domain (outside the CDR3, taken from reference TRBV27 and TRBJ1-4): EAQVTQNPRYLITVTGKKLTVTCSQNMNHEYMSWYRQDPGLGLRQIYYSMNVEVTDKGDVPEGYKVSRKEKRNFPLILESPSPNQTSLYFCASSFLGGTNEKLFFGSGTQLSVL.

This clone was seen only once. This chain uses TRBV29-1 with TRBJ2-5, with D possibly being TRBD1 (5 bases). The CDR3 totals 13 residues. The ends were cut back, 3 bases at V and 5 bases at J, with 13 bases in the middle. Germline V gene sequence: CDR1 SQVTM, CDR2 ANQGSEA. Here the CDR3 reads CSVDTSGQETQYF. CDR3 nucleotide sequence: TGCAGCGTTGATACGTCAGGGCAGGAGACCCAGTACTTC.

The rearrangement joins TRBV7-9 to TRBJ2-7; D unresolved. The CDR3 loop spans 13 amino acids. The V end was cut by 4 bases, the J end by 2 bases, with 9 bases between. Germline lookup yields CDR1 SEHNR and CDR2 FQNEAQ (reference sequence). The CDR3: CASSSHVTYEQYF. CDR3 DNA sequence: TGTGCCAGCAGCTCACACGTCACCTACGAGCAGTACTTC.

J is TRBJ2-7 and V is TRBV28, with no clear D. Trimming left V 2 bases short and J 3 bases short, with 11 bases between. The CDR3 is 14 amino acids. Looked up from germline, CDR1 is MDHEN and CDR2 is SYDVKM. CDR3 nucleotides: TGTGCCAGCAGTTTAGCCGCCCGCTACTACGAGCAGTACTTC. Protein sequence: CASSLAARYYEQYF.

V gene TRBV12-2 combines with J gene TRBJ1-1; the D call in the table, TRBD1, was not verified against the DNA. TRBV12-2 is a pseudogene. This CDR3 is built from 13 residues. This chain's CDR3 is CASRCTGQTEAFF. The CDR3 coding sequence is TGTGCAAGTCGCTGTACAGGGCAGACTGAAGCTTTCTTT.

V and J are TRBV5-1 and TRBJ2-5; D unclear. The CDR3 totals 15 residues. Trimming removed 0 bases from V and 2 bases from J, with 11 bases in between. Germline V gives CDR1 SGHRS, CDR2 YFSETQ. This chain's CDR3 is CASSLVSAGQETQYF. CDR3 nucleotide sequence: TGCGCCAGCAGCTTGGTATCGGCAGGACAAGAGACCCAGTACTTC.

The genes are TRBV12-3 or TRBV12-4 and TRBJ2-5; 7 bases map to TRBD1. Germline trimming cut 8 bases from V and 13 bases from J; bases unmatched to any gene: 13. The CDR3 runs to 12 residues. In nucleotides, the CDR3 is TGTGCCAGCTCCCCCCCGAGGGACAGAGTGTACTTC. Its translation: CASSPPRDRVYF.

The rearrangement uses TRBV3-1 (or the pseudogene TRBV3-2) and TRBJ1-5; TRBD1 aligns across 7 bases. This CDR3 spans 15 amino acids. In germline, CDR1 is LGHDT, CDR2 YNNKEL (reference sequence). V was pared by 0 bases and J by 5 bases, with 4 bases of the junction left unmatched. CDR3 sequence: CASSQDQGDDQPQHF. The CDR3 DNA is TGTGCCAGCAGCCAAGATCAGGGGGACGATCAGCCCCAGCATTTT.

This CDR3 reads CASISTGENTEAFF. CDR3 coding DNA: TGTGCCAGCATTTCCACAGGGGAGAACACTGAAGCTTTCTTT. The chain links TRBV28 to TRBJ1-1; 7 nucleotides agree with TRBD1. The CDR3 extends over 14 amino acids. Per the germline V gene, CDR1 is MDHEN and CDR2 is SYDVKM. J lost 1 base, V lost 7 bases, and 6 bases had no gene match. The entire variable domain, with the rest obtained from reference TRBV28 and TRBJ1-1, is as follows: DVKVTQSSRYLVKRTGEKVFLECVQDMDHENMFWYRQDPGLGLRLIYFSYDVKMKEKGDIPEGYSVSREKKERFSLILESASTNQTSMYLCASISTGENTEAFFGQGTRLTVV.

This clone came up a few times. The chain is built from TRBV11-1 and TRBJ2-7, with a possible D match to TRBD1 (5 bases). Germline V gives CDR1 SGHAT, CDR2 FQDESV (reference sequence). Trimming removed 3 bases at V and 2 bases at J, with 8 bases between. This CDR3 has 13 amino acids. CDR3 in amino acids: CASSFSGTYEQYF. CDR3 nucleotide sequence: TGTGCCAGCAGCTTCTCAGGGACCTACGAGCAGTACTTC.

This clone was seen a few times. The chain links TRBV5-1 to TRBJ1-4, with unresolved D. The ends were cut back, 1 base at V and 0 bases at J, with 7 bases in the middle. CDR1 SGHRS and CDR2 YFSETQ come from the germline V gene. The length of the CDR3 is 15 residues. DNA of the CDR3: TGCGCCAGCAGCTTGTCCCTACCAACTAATGAAAAACTGTTTTTT. This gives the protein CASSLSLPTNEKLFF.

This chain joins TRBV2 and TRBJ2-5, with TRBD1 identical over 7 bases. Germline lookup yields CDR1 SNHLY and CDR2 FYNNEI. Trimming at V came to 5 bases and at J to 2 bases, leaving 2 bases not matched to a gene. The CDR3 length is 13 residues. The CDR3: CASSKGQQETQYF. CDR3 bases: TGTGCCAGCAGTAAGGGACAGCAAGAGACCCAGTACTTC. Combining the CDR3 with reference TRBV2 and TRBJ2-5 gives the whole variable domain EPEVTQTPSHQVTQMGQEVILRCVPISNHLYFYWYRQILGQKVEFLVSFYNNEISEKSEIFDDQFSVERPDGSNFTLKIRSTKLEDSAMYFCASSKGQQETQYFGPGTRLLVL.

The chain employs TRBV4-1 and TRBJ2-2, with 10 bases fitting TRBD1. V shed 5 bases and J 4 bases; nucleotides not matched to a gene: 4. The CDR3 length is 15 residues. Germline CDR1 reads MGHRA; CDR2 reads YSYEKL. The CDR3 DNA reads TGCGCCAGCAGCAGCCGGGACAGGGGCACCGGGGAGCTGTTTTTT. Translating gives CASSSRDRGTGELFF.

The chain is built from TRBV4-1 and TRBJ2-5; TRBD1 might be the D (6 bases). From germline, CDR1 is MGHRA and CDR2 YSYEKL. There are 15 residues in the CDR3. Trimming took off 0 bases at V and 1 base at J, with 9 bases between the two ends. As DNA, the CDR3 is TGCGCCAGCAGCCAAGATCCACAGGGCCAAGAGACCCAGTACTTC. Its translation: CASSQDPQGQETQYF.

The gene calls are TRBV29-1 and TRBJ2-3; 7 nucleotides match TRBD2. Germline CDR1 and CDR2: SQVTM and ANQGSEA. V shed 5 bases and J 2 bases; nucleotides not matched to a gene: 16. This CDR3 has 17 amino acids. The CDR3 reads CSVMPMGSSGITDTQYF. Here the CDR3 DNA reads TGCAGCGTTATGCCCATGGGGTCTAGCGGTATCACAGATACGCAGTATTTT.

This sequence joins TRBV27 and TRBJ2-1, with TRBD2 matching 9 bases. Germline loops: CDR1 MNHEY, CDR2 SMNVEV (reference sequence). Trimming removed 4 bases from V and 4 bases from J; junction bases left unmatched: 11. This CDR3 contains 17 residues. The CDR3 is CASSSLAGGPIYNEQFF. CDR3 sequence (DNA): TGTGCCAGCAGTTCCTTGGCGGGGGGGCCGATATACAATGAGCAGTTCTTC.

This clone was seen more than once but under ten times. The chain combines TRBV7-9 with TRBJ2-3; D gene ambiguous. The germline V and J ends were trimmed by 8 bases and 6 bases, with 9 bases remaining between them. The CDR3 is 11 amino acids. Germline CDR1 and CDR2: SEHNR and FQNEAQ (reference sequence). CDR3 region: CASGVVDTQYF. The CDR3 DNA reads as TGTGCCAGCGGAGTTGTGGATACGCAGTATTTT.

The CDR3 sequence: CASRATGGHNQPQHF. CDR3 nucleotide sequence: TGTGCCAGCAGAGCAACAGGGGGGCACAATCAGCCCCAGCATTTT. The chain is built from TRBV2 and TRBJ1-5, with 8 positions matching TRBD1. Germline CDR1 is SNHLY and CDR2 is FYNNEI. J lost 3 bases, V lost 6 bases, and 7 bases had no gene match. The CDR3 extends over 15 amino acids.

The rearrangement joins TRBV3-1 (or the pseudogene TRBV3-2) to TRBJ1-1; tentative D call: TRBD1 (6 bases). V lost 2 bases to trimming and J lost 1 base, with 11 bases between them. This CDR3 is 15 amino acids long. Germline V gives CDR1 LGHDT, CDR2 YNNKEL (reference sequence). CDR3 bases: TGTGCCAGCAGCCAACAGGGGCAGGCGAACACTGAAGCTTTCTTT. Its translation: CASSQQGQANTEAFF.

This clone was recorded once. This chain connects TRBV10-3 to TRBJ1-2; 7 bases align to TRBD1. The CDR3 runs 14 residues. Looked up from germline, CDR1 is ENHRY and CDR2 is SYGVKD. V lost 6 bases, J lost 8 bases, and 12 bases stayed unmatched. The CDR3 DNA reads TGTGCCATCAGCCGCGGGACAGCGGAGGGAGGCTACACCTTC. Translated, it gives CAISRGTAEGGYTF.

This clone was counted a few times. V gene TRBV28 combines with J gene TRBJ2-1; 8 nucleotides align to TRBD1. Trimming removed 4 bases from V and 4 bases from J; junction bases left unmatched: 6. The CDR3 runs to 15 residues. Germline CDR1 and CDR2: MDHEN and SYDVKM. DNA for the CDR3: TGTGCCAGCAGTTCCCAGGGGGCGGGATACAATGAGCAGTTCTTC. This gives the protein CASSSQGAGYNEQFF.

This clone was observed a single time. J is TRBJ2-4 and V is TRBV5-6; 7 bases are a match to TRBD2. Germline assignment: CDR1 SGHDT and CDR2 YYEEEE. The CDR3 runs to 14 residues. The ends lost 0 bases at V and 7 bases at J; junction bases unmatched: 4. CDR3 bases: TGTGCCAGCAGCTTGGGAGCGGGGAGGAACATTCAGTACTTC. It specifies CASSLGAGRNIQYF.

V usage is TRBV7-6 and J usage is TRBJ2-7; 7 positions agree with TRBD2. The CDR3 is 15 residues long. Looked up from germline, CDR1 is SGHVS and CDR2 is FNYEAQ. J gave up 0 bases and V 2 bases, and 4 bases lay outside the gene matches. In nucleotides, the CDR3 is TGTGCCAGCAGCTTATCTGCGGGGGTCTCCTACGAGCAGTACTTC. Its protein product is CASSLSAGVSYEQYF. Combining the CDR3 with reference TRBV7-6 and TRBJ2-7 gives the whole variable domain GAGVSQSPRYKVTKRGQDVALRCDPISGHVSLYWYRQALGQGPEFLTYFNYEAQQDKSGLPNDRFSAERPEGSISTLTIQRTEQRDSAMYRCASSLSAGVSYEQYFGPGTRLTVT.

V gene TRBV4-1 combines with J gene TRBJ2-3, with D uncertain. The CDR3 loop spans 14 amino acids. Trimming pared 0 bases from V and 8 bases from J, leaving 12 bases between. Germline CDR1 MGHRA, CDR2 YSYEKL. The CDR3 nucleotides are TGCGCCAGCAGCCAAGACCACTACATAGGTACGCAGTATTTT. It encodes CASSQDHYIGTQYF.

The chain joins TRBV27 to TRBJ2-1; weak D call: TRBD1 (6 bases). Trimming pared 2 bases from V and 15 bases from J, leaving 14 bases between. CDR3 length: 12 residues. Germline CDR1 is MNHEY and CDR2 is SMNVEV (reference sequence). The DNA of the CDR3 is TGTGCCAGCAGTTTACTGGGGGCTGGGGCGTTCTTC. This translates into CASSLLGAGAFF.

The chain combines TRBV28 with TRBJ1-2, with a possible D match to TRBD1 (5 bases). The CDR3 loop spans 11 amino acids. The V gene lost 10 bases and the J gene lost 6 bases, with 12 bases spanning the gap. Looked up from germline, CDR1 is MDHEN and CDR2 is SYDVKM. CDR3 nucleotides: TGTGCCACCTCGCGGGGGGATGGCTACACCTTC. Its translation is CATSRGDGYTF.